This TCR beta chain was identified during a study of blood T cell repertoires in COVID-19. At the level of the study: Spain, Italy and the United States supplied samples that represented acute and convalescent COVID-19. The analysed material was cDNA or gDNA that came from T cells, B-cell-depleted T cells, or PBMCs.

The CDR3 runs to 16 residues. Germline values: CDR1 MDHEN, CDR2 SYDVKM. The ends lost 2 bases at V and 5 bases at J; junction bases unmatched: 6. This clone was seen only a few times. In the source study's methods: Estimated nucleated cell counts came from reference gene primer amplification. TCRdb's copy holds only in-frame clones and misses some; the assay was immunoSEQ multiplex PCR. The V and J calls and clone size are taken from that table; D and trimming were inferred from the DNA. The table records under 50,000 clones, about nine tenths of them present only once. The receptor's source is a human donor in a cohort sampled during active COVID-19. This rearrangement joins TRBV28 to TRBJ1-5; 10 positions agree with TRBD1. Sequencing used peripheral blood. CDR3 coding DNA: TGTGCCAGCAGTTTACACGGGACAGGGGTCTATCAGCCCCAGCATTTT. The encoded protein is CASSLHGTGVYQPQHF. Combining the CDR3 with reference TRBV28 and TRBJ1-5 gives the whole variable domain DVKVTQSSRYLVKRTGEKVFLECVQDMDHENMFWYRQDPGLGLRLIYFSYDVKMKEKGDIPEGYSVSREKKERFSLILESASTNQTSMYLCASSLHGTGVYQPQHFGDGTRLSIL.